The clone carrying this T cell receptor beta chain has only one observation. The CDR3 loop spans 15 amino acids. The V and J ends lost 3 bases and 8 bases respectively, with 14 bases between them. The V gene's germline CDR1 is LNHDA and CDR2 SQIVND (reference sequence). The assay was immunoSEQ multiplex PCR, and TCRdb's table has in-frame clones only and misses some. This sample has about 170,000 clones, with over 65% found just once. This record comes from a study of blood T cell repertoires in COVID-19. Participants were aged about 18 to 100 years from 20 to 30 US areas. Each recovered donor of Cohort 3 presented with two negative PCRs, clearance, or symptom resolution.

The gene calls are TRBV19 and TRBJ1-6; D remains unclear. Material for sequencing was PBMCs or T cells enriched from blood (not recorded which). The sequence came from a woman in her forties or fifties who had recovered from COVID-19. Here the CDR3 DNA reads TGTGCCAGTAGTATTCTGTCACGAGAGGATTCACCCCTCCACTTT. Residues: CASSILSREDSPLHF.